The 25 T cell receptor beta chains below all came from one sample that was sequenced in a study of blood T cell repertoires in COVID-19 (TCRdb year 2020). Libraries were made using the immunoSEQ multiplex PCR assay. TCRdb obtained this table from immuneACCESS and retained in-frame rearrangements with V and J assigned. These tables miss some clones; where compared with another copy, unresolved V genes account for less than half of the shortfall, and the remainder is unexplained. Counted in this sample were 84,000 or so clones; about 83% of them appeared once. The ten biggest clones cover about 31% of the sample. The specimen was peripheral blood. Receptors originate from a woman aged 80 or over with acute or convalescent COVID-19.

This chain links TRBV11-2 with TRBJ1-3; D may be TRBD1 (6 bases). The V end was cut by 4 bases, the J end by 0 bases, with 10 bases between. This CDR3 has 15 amino acids. Germline assignment: CDR1 SGHAT and CDR2 FQNNGV. The CDR3 region is CASSSGQHSGNTIYF. For the CDR3, the DNA is TGTGCCAGCAGCTCAGGACAGCACTCTGGAAACACCATATATTTT.

This clone was detected a few times. One end of the junction fails to match germline, which may point to a read error. This chain connects TRBV7-2 to TRBJ2-7, with TRBD2 identical over 12 bases. The CDR3 totals 13 residues. Germline V CDR1 and CDR2: SGHTA, FQGNSA. Here the CDR3 reads CASSQLGLAGWDF. The CDR3 DNA is TGTGCCAGCAGCCAACTCGGACTAGCGGGATGGGACTTC.

The rearrangement uses TRBV28 and TRBJ2-2; 7 nucleotides align to TRBD1. This CDR3 region has 15 residues. With 5 bases clipped from V and 4 bases from J, the junction kept 7 bases outside the gene matches. Germline CDR1 reads MDHEN; CDR2 reads SYDVKM. In nucleotides, the CDR3 is TGTGCCAGCAGTGTAAGACAGGGTAGCACCGGGGAGCTGTTTTTT. It yields the protein CASSVRQGSTGELFF.

In nucleotides, the CDR3 is TGTGCCACCAGTGATTACGGGGAGACCCAGTACTTC. Translation gives CATSDYGETQYF. The chain joins TRBV24-1 to TRBJ2-5, with D unclear. Germline values: CDR1 KGHDR, CDR2 SFDVKD. CDR3 length: 12 residues. Trimming took 2 bases from V and 5 from J, leaving 5 bases between them.

The V call is TRBV7-8, the J call TRBJ2-5; TRBD2 agrees at 11 bases. V lost 5 bases and J lost 2; bases outside the gene matches: 7. The germline V gene encodes CDR1 SGHVS and CDR2 FQNEAQ. The CDR3 has 16 residues. CDR3 protein: CASSATASGGQETQYF. Written as DNA, the CDR3 is TGTGCCAGCAGCGCCACGGCTAGCGGGGGGCAAGAGACCCAGTACTTC.

This clone was seen only once. V is TRBV5-4 and J is TRBJ1-1, with 9 bases that match TRBD1. Germline values: CDR1 SGHNT, CDR2 YYREEE (reference sequence). The length of the CDR3 is 12 residues. J was trimmed by 11 bases and V by 4 bases; bases with no gene match: 6. DNA of the CDR3: TGTGCCAGCAGCGGGGACAGGGCGGCGGCTTTCTTT. As protein: CASSGDRAAAFF.

CDR3 DNA: TGCGCCAGCAGCCCGCGTCTAGCGACCTCCAGTGAGCAGTTCTTC. This translates into CASSPRLATSSEQFF. The V call is TRBV5-1, the J call TRBJ2-1, with D possibly matching TRBD2 (6 bases). The CDR3 is 15 residues long. V was shortened by 4 bases and J by 9 bases, with 20 bases between the two germline ends. Germline V gene lookup returns CDR1 SGHRS and CDR2 YFSETQ.

The chain carries TRBV10-3 and TRBJ1-2, with TRBD1 matching over 9 bases. The CDR3 has 15 amino acids. Germline loops: CDR1 ENHRY, CDR2 SYGVKD. V trimming: 0 bases; J trimming: 6 bases; junction bases outside the gene matches: 5. The CDR3 region is CAISESWTGDHGYTF. In DNA, the CDR3 is TGTGCCATCAGTGAGTCGTGGACAGGGGATCATGGCTACACCTTC.

This chain joins TRBV6-5 and TRBJ2-5; 11 bases are shared with TRBD1. Germline CDR1 is MNHEY and CDR2 is SVGAGI. The CDR3 runs to 16 residues. V was clipped by 0 bases and J by 5 bases; unmatched bases: 5. The CDR3 coding sequence is TGTGCCAGCAGTTACTCCCGGACAGGGGGCACGGAGACCCAGTACTTC. Its translation is CASSYSRTGGTETQYF.

This clone turned up a few times. V gene TRBV5-1 combines with J gene TRBJ1-1; 7 bases are shared with TRBD1. Looked up from germline, CDR1 is SGHRS and CDR2 is YFSETQ. The CDR3 totals 13 residues. Trimming at V came to 1 base and at J to 5 bases, leaving 2 bases not matched to a gene. CDR3 sequence (DNA): TGCGCCAGCAGCTTGACAGGGGAGACTGAAGCTTTCTTT. Its protein product is CASSLTGETEAFF.

This clone showed up just a few times. The V and J genes are TRBV7-2 and TRBJ2-3; 7 nucleotides match TRBD2. V was pared by 1 base and J by 2 bases, with 9 bases of the junction left unmatched. The germline V gene has CDR1 SGHTA and CDR2 FQGNSA. The CDR3 consists of 17 residues. CDR3 sequence: CASSLVGLADATDTQYF. In nucleotides, the CDR3 is TGTGCCAGCAGCTTAGTGGGGCTAGCGGATGCCACAGATACGCAGTATTTT.

This rearrangement joins TRBV4-3 to TRBJ1-2; D is uncertain. This CDR3 is built from 16 residues. V shed 0 bases and J shed 8 bases, with 19 bases lying between them. Germline V gene data show CDR1 as LGHNA and CDR2 as YSLEER. Here the CDR3 reads CASSQDTRALLGGYTF. CDR3 coding DNA: TGCGCCAGCAGCCAAGATACGCGGGCACTACTCGGAGGCTACACCTTC.

The table lists this clone with a count of one. CDR3 residues: CASSFPRDTQYF. The CDR3 DNA reads as TGTGCCAGCAGTTTTCCTAGGGATACGCAGTATTTT. The V call is TRBV27, the J call TRBJ2-3; no reliable D call. Looked up from germline, CDR1 is MNHEY and CDR2 is SMNVEV (reference sequence). The CDR3 is made up of 12 amino acids. The V and J ends lost 3 bases and 6 bases respectively, with 7 bases between them.

This chain uses TRBV30 with TRBJ2-5; D uncertain. The germline V gene encodes CDR1 GTSNPN and CDR2 SVGIG (reference sequence). CDR3 length: 10 amino acids. Trimming cost V 3 bases and J 5 bases, with 4 bases left between them. The CDR3 region is CAWSSETQYF. The CDR3 coding sequence is TGTGCCTGGAGCTCCGAGACCCAGTACTTC.

This chain links TRBV6-2 or TRBV6-3 with TRBJ2-3; no definite D call. The germline V gene has CDR1 MNHEY and CDR2 SVGEGT. The V end was cut by 4 bases, the J end by 5 bases, with 7 bases between. The CDR3 length is 12 residues. DNA of the CDR3: TGTGCCAGCAGTTCCCCGGTAGATACGCAGTATTTT. This encodes CASSSPVDTQYF.

The CDR3 nucleotides are TGTGCCAGCAGCCAAGATGGGGCCCTAGCGGGAGTCAAGGAGCAGTACTTC. Its protein is CASSQDGALAGVKEQYF. The rearrangement uses TRBV4-2 and TRBJ2-7; 10 nucleotides align to TRBD2. This CDR3 contains 17 residues. J gave up 7 bases and V 0 bases, and 12 bases lay outside the gene matches. Germline-derived CDR1 and CDR2 are LGHNA and YNFKEQ.

A few counts support this clone. V is TRBV7-6 and J is TRBJ2-2, with 9 bases identical to TRBD2. V trimming: 0 bases; J trimming: 3 bases; junction bases outside the gene matches: 2. This CDR3 region has 16 residues. Germline assignment: CDR1 SGHVS and CDR2 FNYEAQ. This CDR3 is CASSLALAGDTGELFF. The CDR3 DNA is TGTGCCAGCAGCTTAGCACTAGCGGGTGACACCGGGGAGCTGTTTTTT.

The chain uses TRBV6-1 and TRBJ1-2, with 8 bases aligning to TRBD1. Germline CDR1 MNHNS, CDR2 SASEGT. This CDR3 has 15 amino acids. J was trimmed by 3 bases and V by 0 bases; bases with no gene match: 3. The CDR3 loop reads CASSEAPTGDYGYTF. CDR3 DNA: TGTGCCAGCAGTGAAGCCCCGACAGGGGACTATGGCTACACCTTC.

In its sample, this clone was seen once. This rearrangement joins TRBV12-3 or TRBV12-4 to TRBJ2-1, with 9 nucleotides matching TRBD2. With V trimmed by 1 base and J by 9 bases, 1 base remained unmatched. The CDR3 has 13 residues. The CDR3 loop is CASSLGREGEQFF. In nucleotides, the CDR3 is TGTGCCAGCAGTTTAGGGCGGGAGGGTGAGCAGTTCTTC.

V and J are TRBV19 and TRBJ2-1; TRBD2 matches at 8 bases. The V gene end was trimmed by 3 bases and the J gene end by 4 bases; junction bases not matched to a gene: 5. The germline CDR1 and CDR2 sequences are LNHDA and SQIVND (reference sequence). The CDR3 is 15 amino acids. The CDR3 loop reads CASSMDRGGYNEQFF. The CDR3 DNA follows: TGTGCCAGTAGTATGGACCGGGGGGGATACAATGAGCAGTTCTTC. Full variable domain (remainder filled in from reference TRBV19 and TRBJ2-1): DGGITQSPKYLFRKEGQNVTLSCEQNLNHDAMYWYRQDPGQGLRLIYYSQIVNDFQKGDIAEGYSVSREKKESFPLTVTSAQKNPTAFYLCASSMDRGGYNEQFFGPGTRLTVL.

J is TRBJ2-5 and V is TRBV5-4, with D perhaps matching TRBD2 (7 bases). The germline V gene encodes CDR1 SGHNT and CDR2 YYREEE (reference sequence). The V end was cut by 3 bases, the J end by 2 bases, with 17 bases between. This CDR3 region has 16 residues. The CDR3 reads CASSSEGGGLQETQYF. CDR3 bases: TGTGCCAGCAGCTCCGAAGGGGGAGGGCTACAAGAGACCCAGTACTTC.

The rearrangement joins TRBV7-9 to TRBJ2-5; maybe TRBD2 (6 bases). The CDR3 consists of 14 residues. Germline V CDR1 and CDR2: SEHNR, FQNEAQ (reference sequence). With 2 bases removed from V and 2 bases from J, the gap between germline ends came to 9 bases. The CDR3 loop is CASSLLEGQETQYF. CDR3 in DNA: TGTGCCAGCAGCTTACTGGAGGGGCAAGAGACCCAGTACTTC.

This clone has only a few counts. This rearrangement joins TRBV6-5 to TRBJ2-1, with 9 nucleotides matching TRBD2. V shed 4 bases and J 7 bases; nucleotides not matched to a gene: 8. The CDR3 sequence is 15 residues long. The germline V gene encodes CDR1 MNHEY and CDR2 SVGAGI. The CDR3 here is CASSFAGGLGNEQFF. In DNA form, the CDR3 reads TGTGCCAGCAGTTTCGCGGGAGGGCTCGGGAATGAGCAGTTCTTC.

This clone was seen only once. This rearrangement joins TRBV5-1 to TRBJ2-1, with D unclear. V lost 0 bases and J 6 bases, leaving 10 bases between the germline ends. This CDR3 has 14 residues. From germline, CDR1 is SGHRS and CDR2 YFSETQ. The CDR3 DNA sequence: TGCGCCAGCAGCTTGGGGCAACCTAGCAATGAGCAGTTCTTC. Protein product: CASSLGQPSNEQFF.

V gene TRBV27 combines with J gene TRBJ2-7, with 9 bases aligning to TRBD1. Per germline, CDR1 MNHEY and CDR2 SMNVEV (reference sequence). The V gene end was trimmed by 6 bases and the J gene end by 6 bases; junction bases not matched to a gene: 9. This CDR3 has 14 residues. CDR3 residues: CASRWTGASLEQYF. The CDR3 nucleotides read TGTGCCAGCAGATGGACAGGGGCCTCCCTCGAGCAGTACTTC.